This T cell receptor (beta chain) derives from a study of early T cells in non-severe SARS-CoV-2 infection. Study context: From unsorted whole blood, bulk RNA was sequenced, and the chains remained unpaired.

From germline, CDR1 is SGHTA and CDR2 FQGNSA. The V gene end was trimmed by 5 bases and the J gene end by 4 bases; junction bases not matched to a gene: 2. CDR3 length: 15 amino acids. Unique molecular identifier tags were affixed to discrete cDNA molecules. TCRdb called the 5' RACE reads again in MiXCR, with one record for every CDR3 protein. The table shows under 50,000 distinct CDR3 sequences, with roughly 4.5% occurring only once. In this sample, this clonotype turned up many times. Sequencing used whole blood. The sequence was obtained from an adult who was a healthcare worker with PCR-confirmed SARS-CoV-2 infection or an uninfected control (not recorded which). The chain recombines TRBV7-2 with TRBJ2-1, with 13 bases fitting TRBD2. This chain's CDR3 is CASSQGLAGYNEQFF. The CDR3 bases are TGTGCCAGCAGCCAGGGACTAGCGGGGTACAATGAGCAGTTCTTC.